The 26 T cell receptor beta chains listed next were all sequenced from one sample in a study of response to subunit inactivated influenza vaccine. TCRdb fed the RT-PCR reads into MiXCR, producing one record per CDR3 protein. The sample comprises hundreds of thousands of distinct CDR3 sequences, over 10% of which are singletons, and around 14% rests with the top ten. Sequencing was performed on PBMCs from blood, taken about 6 weeks after vaccination. These receptors came from a man aged 50 to 59 who received an inactivated influenza vaccine.

This clonotype was counted at least ten times. The CDR3 here is CASSVRDFNEQFF. The DNA for the CDR3 is TGTGCCAGCAGTGTCCGGGACTTCAATGAGCAGTTCTTC. This rearrangement joins TRBV12-3 or TRBV12-4 to TRBJ2-1; D possibly corresponds to TRBD2 (6 bases). V gave up 5 bases and J gave up 6 bases, with 11 bases separating them. CDR3 length: 13 residues.

The chain couples TRBV5-1 to TRBJ2-3; D might be TRBD2 (6 bases). CDR1 and CDR2 from the germline V gene are SGHRS and YFSETQ. The CDR3 runs to 12 residues. Trimming stripped 4 bases from V and 6 bases from J, with 9 bases between. The CDR3 coding sequence is TGCGCCAGCAGCGGGGGGATGGATACGCAGTATTTT. This codes for CASSGGMDTQYF.

This clonotype has just a few counts. The CDR3 region is CASSLLTDRDTDTQYF. CDR3 DNA sequence: TGTGCCAGCAGCCTGCTAACCGACAGGGACACAGATACGCAGTATTTT. This chain uses TRBV4-2 with TRBJ2-3, with TRBD1 identical over 7 bases. Unmatched junction bases numbered 9, after V lost 4 bases and J lost 2 bases. In germline, CDR1 is LGHNA, CDR2 YNFKEQ. The CDR3 is 16 residues long.

The rearrangement links TRBV2 to TRBJ2-3, with a possible D match to TRBD2 (6 bases). Germline lookup yields CDR1 SNHLY and CDR2 FYNNEI. Trimming removed 10 bases from V and 2 bases from J, with 16 bases in between. This CDR3 has 14 residues. In nucleotides, the CDR3 is TGTGCCATAGCGGACGGATCTTTCACAGATACGCAGTATTTT. Amino acids: CAIADGSFTDTQYF.

This clonotype has just a few counts. This sequence joins TRBV27 and TRBJ2-7; 9 bases fit TRBD1. V lost 6 bases to trimming and J lost 3 bases; unmatched junction nucleotides: 3. The CDR3 contains 13 residues. CDR1 and CDR2 from the germline V gene are MNHEY and SMNVEV (reference sequence). CDR3 residues: CASRRTGDYEQYF. CDR3 bases: TGTGCCAGCAGACGGACAGGGGACTACGAGCAGTACTTC.

Many counts were recorded for this clonotype. The rearrangement links TRBV5-1 to TRBJ2-4, with D perhaps being TRBD1 or TRBD2 (5 bases each). The V gene lost 4 bases and the J gene lost 0 bases, with 8 bases spanning the gap. This CDR3 is 14 amino acids long. Germline V gene sequence: CDR1 SGHRS, CDR2 YFSETQ. The CDR3 region has the DNA TGCGCCAGCAGCCCTGGGACAGCCAAAAACATTCAGTACTTC. It yields the protein CASSPGTAKNIQYF. Complete variable domain (other parts from reference TRBV5-1 and TRBJ2-4): KAGVTQTPRYLIKTRGQQVTLSCSPISGHRSVSWYQQTPGQGLQFLFEYFSETQRNKGNFPGRFSGRQFSNSRSEMNVSTLELGDSALYLCASSPGTAKNIQYFGAGTRLSVL.

Ten or more counts support this clonotype. The chain recombines TRBV5-1 with TRBJ2-7, with D possibly matching TRBD2 (6 bases). This CDR3 spans 16 amino acids. Germline V gives CDR1 SGHRS, CDR2 YFSETQ. Trimming removed 0 bases from V and 5 bases from J, with 18 bases in between. CDR3 residues: CASSLAPGRRGNEQYF. The CDR3 nucleotides are TGCGCCAGCAGCTTGGCCCCAGGACGCCGCGGGAACGAGCAGTACTTC.

The chain is built from TRBV9 and TRBJ1-4, with TRBD1 matching 7 bases. This CDR3 has 15 amino acids. The V and J ends lost 4 bases and 7 bases, in that order; junction bases with no gene match: 10. Looked up from germline, CDR1 is SGDLS and CDR2 is YYNGEE. CDR3 in amino acids: CASSTQGVRGEKLFF. For the CDR3, the DNA is TGTGCCAGCAGCACCCAGGGGGTTCGGGGTGAAAAACTGTTTTTT. Full variable domain (missing parts from reference TRBV9 and TRBJ1-4): DSGVTQTPKHLITATGQRVTLRCSPRSGDLSVYWYQQSLDQGLQFLIQYYNGEERAKGNILERFSAQQFPDLHSELNLSSLELGDSALYFCASSTQGVRGEKLFFGSGTQLSVL.

The chain combines TRBV7-3 with TRBJ2-1; perhaps TRBD2 as D (5 bases). The V gene's germline CDR1 is SGHTA and CDR2 FQGTGA. Trimming left V 5 bases short and J 3 bases short, with 8 bases between. The CDR3 is made up of 13 amino acids. The CDR3 DNA is TGTGCCAGCAGCCCCGACTACTACAATGAGCAGTTCTTC. It is translated as CASSPDYYNEQFF.

The chain joins TRBV2 to TRBJ2-7, with D possibly called TRBD1 or TRBD2 (7 bases each). CDR1 is SNHLY, CDR2 FYNNEI, per germline. V lost 11 bases to trimming and J lost 4 bases, with 21 bases between them. There are 14 residues in the CDR3. CDR3 protein: CAGREGASIYEQYF. Written as DNA, the CDR3 is TGTGCCGGAAGGGAGGGGGCCAGTATTTACGAGCAGTACTTC.

The genes are TRBV7-9 and TRBJ2-1; 7 bases map to TRBD2. The CDR3 length is 14 residues. The V and J ends lost 8 bases and 9 bases, in that order; junction bases with no gene match: 13. Looked up from germline, CDR1 is SEHNR and CDR2 is FQNEAQ (reference sequence). The CDR3 DNA reads as TGTGCCAGCGAACCGGGAGGCTACCAGGGTGAGCAGTTCTTC. Translated, it gives CASEPGGYQGEQFF.

This clonotype was found many times. J is TRBJ2-1 and V is TRBV12-3 or TRBV12-4; 12 bases agree with TRBD2. The V segment lost 4 bases and the J segment 12 bases; nucleotides outside the gene matches: 10. The CDR3 contains 15 residues. The CDR3 coding sequence is TGTGCCAGCAGTTCTAGCGGGGGGGCAGGAGTCGGGCAGTTCTTC. Encoded protein: CASSSSGGAGVGQFF.

This clonotype has a handful of counts. This chain joins TRBV9 and TRBJ1-6; tentatively, D is TRBD1 (6 bases). The CDR3 length is 17 residues. Trimming removed 1 base from V and 5 bases from J, with 16 bases in between. Germline CDR1 is SGDLS and CDR2 is YYNGEE. CDR3 protein: CASSVNRGAQDNSPLHF. CDR3 coding DNA: TGTGCCAGCAGCGTAAATCGGGGGGCGCAGGATAATTCACCCCTCCACTTT.

The DNA of the CDR3 is TGTGCCTGGAGAGAGGGGGGTCCCGGGGAGCTGTTTTTT. Protein sequence: CAWREGGPGELFF. The V and J genes are TRBV30 and TRBJ2-2; D possibly matches TRBD1 or TRBD2 (6 bases each). Germline V gene data show CDR1 as GTSNPN and CDR2 as SVGIG (reference sequence). The ends were cut back, 3 bases at V and 6 bases at J, with 11 bases in the middle. The CDR3 spans 13 residues.

This clonotype was seen many times. The chain recombines TRBV20-1 with TRBJ2-3; D remains ambiguous. The V gene's germline CDR1 is DFQATT and CDR2 SNEGSKA (reference sequence). This CDR3 has 12 amino acids. V lost 1 base to trimming and J lost 5 bases, with 7 bases between them. The chain's CDR3 is CSARVQQDTQYF. CDR3 nucleotide sequence: TGCAGTGCTAGAGTTCAGCAAGATACGCAGTATTTT.

This clonotype came up many times. V gene TRBV12-3 or TRBV12-4 combines with J gene TRBJ1-4; D may be TRBD1 (5 bases). Deletions cut 4 bases from V and 12 bases from J, with 18 bases between. This CDR3 has 14 residues. The CDR3 nucleotides read TGTGCCAGCAGTTGGGGGGACCTCGGGGCAGAACTGTTTTTT. Protein sequence: CASSWGDLGAELFF.

This clonotype was seen ten or more times. The V gene is TRBV29-1, the J gene TRBJ1-1; a possible D gene is TRBD1 (6 bases). This CDR3 is built from 12 residues. The V gene lost 6 bases and the J gene lost 1 base, with 9 bases spanning the gap. CDR1 is SQVTM, CDR2 ANQGSEA, per germline. CDR3 sequence (DNA): TGCAGCGTCCCGGACAGGAACACTGAAGCTTTCTTT. Amino acids: CSVPDRNTEAFF.

The genes are TRBV11-1 and TRBJ2-7, with a tentative D call TRBD1 (5 bases). Per germline, CDR1 SGHAT and CDR2 FQDESV (reference sequence). The V and J ends lost 1 base and 5 bases respectively, with 9 bases between them. The CDR3 is 13 amino acids. CDR3 sequence reads: CASSLDRWNEQYF. The DNA of the CDR3 is TGTGCCAGCAGCTTAGACAGGTGGAACGAGCAGTACTTC.

The chain carries TRBV29-1 and TRBJ2-7; D may be TRBD1 (6 bases). The CDR3 has 13 residues. Germline V gene lookup returns CDR1 SQVTM and CDR2 ANQGSEA. The V and J ends lost 7 bases and 0 bases respectively, with 13 bases between them. The CDR3 region is CSAQDSHSYEQYF. The CDR3 coding sequence is TGCAGCGCACAGGACAGTCACTCCTACGAGCAGTACTTC.

This clonotype was seen a handful of times. CDR3 residues: CASSKDTLYEQYF. The CDR3 nucleotides read TGTGCCAGCAGCAAGGACACCTTATACGAGCAGTACTTC. The J gene is TRBJ2-7, the V gene TRBV7-8; perhaps TRBD1 as D (5 bases). Germline-derived CDR1 and CDR2 are SGHVS and FQNEAQ. This CDR3 spans 13 amino acids. V lost 5 bases to trimming and J lost 4 bases, with 12 bases between them. The full variable domain, with the rest looked up from reference TRBV7-8 and TRBJ2-7, is GAGVSQSPRYKVAKRGQDVALRCDPISGHVSLFWYQQALGQGPEFLTYFQNEAQLDKSGLPSDRFFAERPEGSVSTLKIQRTQQEDSAVYLCASSKDTLYEQYFGPGTRLTVT.

This sequence joins TRBV3-1 and TRBJ2-3; D uncertain. The CDR3 loop spans 18 amino acids. CDR1 is LGHDT and CDR2 is YNNKEL in the germline V gene (reference sequence). V was clipped by 1 base and J by 1 base, with 18 bases between them. The CDR3 coding sequence is TGTGCCAGCAGCCAAGCCGCTACCCTCTACTCTCGCACAGATACGCAGTATTTT. Translation: CASSQAATLYSRTDTQYF.

This chain connects TRBV5-1 to TRBJ1-2; 7 bases align to TRBD1. CDR3 length: 15 residues. Losses at the gene ends were 4 bases for V and 5 bases for J; bases not matched to a gene: 11. CDR1 SGHRS and CDR2 YFSETQ come from the germline V gene. The CDR3 here is CASSGGTAEVYGYTF. CDR3 in DNA: TGCGCCAGCAGCGGGGGGACAGCGGAGGTTTATGGCTACACCTTC.

There are a few counts of this clonotype. The chain couples TRBV28 to TRBJ1-2; 12 bases line up with TRBD1. V dropped 10 bases and J dropped 4; count of bases not matched to a gene: 7. Germline lookup yields CDR1 MDHEN and CDR2 SYDVKM. This CDR3 comprises 14 residues. CDR3 nucleotide sequence: TGTGCCACCGGGACAGGGGGCGGTCGCTATGGCTACACCTTC. Its protein is CATGTGGGRYGYTF.

The chain joins TRBV5-1 to TRBJ2-5, with TRBD2 matching over 7 bases. The germline V gene has CDR1 SGHRS and CDR2 YFSETQ. The CDR3 totals 15 residues. Unmatched junction bases numbered 4, after V lost 0 bases and J lost 2 bases. The CDR3 DNA reads as TGCGCCAGCAGCTTGGTTAGCGGGTCTCAAGAGACCCAGTACTTC. This sequence encodes CASSLVSGSQETQYF.

This chain joins TRBV9 and TRBJ2-6, with D unresolved. With 3 bases removed from V and 5 bases from J, the gap between germline ends came to 12 bases. Germline loops: CDR1 SGDLS, CDR2 YYNGEE. The CDR3 totals 15 residues. CDR3 sequence (DNA): TGTGCCAGCAGCGCCACCGGATTTCGGGCCAACGTCCTGACTTTC. Its translation is CASSATGFRANVLTF. Complete variable domain (other parts from reference TRBV9 and TRBJ2-6): DSGVTQTPKHLITATGQRVTLRCSPRSGDLSVYWYQQSLDQGLQFLIQYYNGEERAKGNILERFSAQQFPDLHSELNLSSLELGDSALYFCASSATGFRANVLTFGAGSRLTVL.

The CDR3 bases are TGCGCCAGCAGCTCCGGACTAGTGAGCACAGATACGCAGTATTTT. Translating gives CASSSGLVSTDTQYF. This chain links TRBV5-1 with TRBJ2-3; 7 bases map to TRBD2. In germline, CDR1 is SGHRS, CDR2 YFSETQ. The V segment lost 3 bases and the J segment 0 bases; nucleotides outside the gene matches: 4. This CDR3 has 15 amino acids.